The rows below give T cell receptor beta chains drawn from one sample of a study of blood T cell repertoires in COVID-19. Assay: immunoSEQ multiplex PCR; the TCRdb copy retains only in-frame clones and omits some. The sample holds about half a million clones, approximately 85% seen once. Sequencing was performed on peripheral blood. The source is a human donor in a cohort sampled during active COVID-19. Both conserved end residues are part of each CDR3. The D gene is left open where the match is weak. Clone size is not always given. Where it is, it says once, few, many or a class for expanded clones.

V gene	D gene	J gene	clone size	CDR3 DNA	CDR3 protein
TRBV14	NA	TRBJ2-7	NA	TGTGCCAGCAGCCAAGTATTCCACGAGCAGTACTTC	CASSQVFHEQYF
TRBV7-3	NA	TRBJ2-1	NA	TGTGCCAGCAGCTTATCGGCGGACTTAACCTACAATGAGCAGTTCTTC	CASSLSADLTYNEQFF
TRBV5-5	NA	TRBJ2-1	NA	TGTGCCAGCAGCTTGCTACTCTTCCCAAATGAGCAGTTCTTC	CASSLLLFPNEQFF
TRBV6-4	NA	TRBJ1-2	NA	TGTGCCAGCAGTGACTCGTTGGGGCTCTATGGCTACACCTTC	CASSDSLGLYGYTF
TRBV14	TRBD1	TRBJ2-7	few	TGTGCCAGCAGCATGACAGGGGGAATTGAGCAGTACTTC	CASSMTGGIEQYF
TRBV9	NA	TRBJ2-1	NA	TGTGCCAGCAGCTCCCAGCGGGCCCCTCACAATGAGCAGTTCTTC	CASSSQRAPHNEQFF
TRBV5-1	TRBD2	TRBJ2-2	NA	TGCGCCAGCGCATCTAGCGGGAGCGCGAACACCGGGGAGCTGTTTTTT	CASASSGSANTGELFF
TRBV5-6	NA	TRBJ1-5	NA	TGTGCCAGCAGCTTGGTTTCAGGAACCGGTCAGCCCCAGCATTTT	CASSLVSGTGQPQHF
TRBV11-2	NA	TRBJ1-2	once	TGTGCCAGCAGCAAAGACATCGGACAGTTCTATGGCTACACCTTC	CASSKDIGQFYGYTF
TRBV9	NA	TRBJ1-2	NA	TGTGCCAGCAGCTCATGGGACAACGATGGCTACACCTTC	CASSSWDNDGYTF
TRBV5-4	TRBD2	TRBJ2-7	NA	TGTGCCAGCAGTCGGCCCGGGACTACATCCGAGCAGTACTTC	CASSRPGTTSEQYF
TRBV6-5	TRBD1	TRBJ1-1	once	TGTGCCTCTGGAGGGACAGTCGGATCTGGCACTGAAGCTTTCTTT	CASGGTVGSGTEAFF
TRBV28	NA	TRBJ1-2	NA	TGTGCCAGCAACGACAGGTCCCATCACTATGGCTACACCTTC	CASNDRSHHYGYTF
TRBV2	NA	TRBJ1-3	NA	TGTGCCAGCAGCCTGCTAGGGCGGGACGGAAACACCATATATTTT	CASSLLGRDGNTIYF